Listed below are T cell receptor beta chains from one sample, sequenced in a study of cytomegalovirus exposure and HLA in healthy donors. The repertoire was sequenced with immunoSEQ multiplex PCR; TCRdb's copy has only in-frame clones and lacks some. The data show about 190,000 clones, with around 82% seen just once and around 0.25% held by the top ten. The specimen was PBMCs. These receptors were collected from a boy aged 5-17 years in good health and CMV-seronegative. The CDR3 runs from the conserved cysteine through the conserved F or W. D genes are given only for firm matches. The size entry is marked missing in some rows and otherwise reads once, few, many or a size class.

v_call	j_call	d_call	clone_size	cdr3_nt	cdr3_aa
TRBV27	TRBJ1-1	-	-	TGTGCCAGCAGTCCCCAACAGGGTAGAGAAGCTTTCTTT	CASSPQQGREAFF
TRBV6-1	TRBJ2-1	TRBD2	few	TGTGCCACCAGTTTCAGACTAGCGGGGAACAATGAGCAGTTCTTC	CATSFRLAGNNEQFF
TRBV13	TRBJ1-3	TRBD1	-	TGTGCCAGCAGCCTACAGGGGTCCCACTCTTCTGGAAACACCATATATTTT	CASSLQGSHSSGNTIYF
TRBV30	TRBJ1-4	TRBD1	-	TGTGCCTGGCTGGGACAGTATAATGAAAAACTGTTTTTT	CAWLGQYNEKLFF
TRBV7-8	TRBJ1-5	-	once	TGTGCCAGCAGCTTGACCGCAGACAGGAACAATCAGCCCCAGCATTTT	CASSLTADRNNQPQHF
TRBV6-4	TRBJ2-3	-	-	TGTGCCAGCAGTGACTCGAAATCGGGGGATACGCAGTATTTT	CASSDSKSGDTQYF
TRBV7-2	TRBJ1-5	TRBD1	-	TGTGCCAGCAGCGGACAGGCCCATCAGCCCCAGCATTTT	CASSGQAHQPQHF
TRBV7-9	TRBJ1-1	-	once	TGTTCCAGCAGCTTGGGTCAGGTACGGACTGAAGCTTTCTTT	CSSSLGQVRTEAFF
TRBV6-4	TRBJ2-5	TRBD1	-	TGTGCCAGCAGTGAACGGCAAGGACAGGGGGCGTACTTC	CASSERQGQGAYF
TRBV7-3	TRBJ1-1	-	-	TGTGCCATATTACAAAAGGGAGATTGGGAGACAAACGGGGCTTTCTTT	CAILQKGDWETNGAFF
TRBV5-8	TRBJ2-1	-	-	TGTGCCAGCAGCATGGGGGTGAGGTCCTACAATGAGCAGTTCTTC	CASSMGVRSYNEQFF
TRBV6-5	TRBJ2-4	-	-	TGTGCCAGCAGGCCAGGGTACCTCACCAAAAACATTCAGTACTTC	CASRPGYLTKNIQYF
TRBV5-6	TRBJ2-2	TRBD2	once	TGTGCCAGCAGCCCGGGACTAGCGGGGGGCCCGAACACCGGGGAGCTGTTTTTT	CASSPGLAGGPNTGELFF
TRBV19	TRBJ2-7	-	-	TGTGCCAGTAGTATCCCCGTAGAACAGAGTAAGCAGTACTTC	CASSIPVEQSKQYF
TRBV7-2	TRBJ1-4	TRBD1	once	TGTGCCAGCAGCTTACCAGGGACAGGGGGTGAAAAACTGTTTTTT	CASSLPGTGGEKLFF
TRBV7-2	TRBJ2-5	-	-	TGTGCCAGCAGCTTAGCGCTTAGTAAGACCCAGTACTTC	CASSLALSKTQYF
TRBV21-1	TRBJ1-5	-	-	TGTGCCAGCAGCAAAGCGCCCGGGCGTTGGGACAGGGGGCATCAGCCCCAGCATTTT	CASSKAPGRWDRGHQPQHF
TRBV27	TRBJ2-3	TRBD1	-	TGTGCCAGCAGTTTCTCGGGACAGTCCACCTCAGATACGCAGTATTTT	CASSFSGQSTSDTQYF
TRBV27	TRBJ1-1	-	-	TGTGCCAGCAGTTTATCCCCAGTGAACACTGAAGCTTTCTTT	CASSLSPVNTEAFF
TRBV5-6	TRBJ2-2	-	-	TGTGCCAGCAGCTTCCCCGGGGTGGGCACCGGGGAGCTGTTTTTT	CASSFPGVGTGELFF
TRBV2	TRBJ1-1	-	-	TGTGCCAGCAGTGGGGATCAGGGGCTAAATTTCAAGGGCACTGAAGCTTTCTTT	CASSGDQGLNFKGTEAFF
TRBV18	TRBJ1-1	-	-	TGTGCCAGCTCGCTGGACGGGGGCACTGAAGCTTTCTTT	CASSLDGGTEAFF
TRBV7-7	TRBJ1-1	-	-	TGTGCTAGCAGTCGGGACATAGACACTGAAGCTTTCTTT	CASSRDIDTEAFF
TRBV4-1	TRBJ2-3	TRBD2	once	TGCGCCAGCAGCCTTTATAGCGGGTCGGATACGCAGTATTTT	CASSLYSGSDTQYF
TRBV7-9	TRBJ1-5	-	-	TGTGCCAGCAGCGGAGCCTCCAGGGGCCGACAGCCCCAGCATTTT	CASSGASRGRQPQHF
TRBV2	TRBJ2-1	TRBD1	-	TGTGCCAGCAGGGAAGGACAGGCGAGAGGGCAGTTCTTC	CASREGQARGQFF
TRBV7-2	TRBJ2-1	TRBD2	-	TGTGCCAGCAGCCATCAGCGGGGGGAATTTTACAATGAGCAGTTCTTC	CASSHQRGEFYNEQFF
TRBV28	TRBJ2-7	TRBD2	-	TGTGCCAGCAGTCGGGAGGGCTTTGCTGACGAGCAGTACTTC	CASSREGFADEQYF
TRBV6-6	TRBJ1-2	-	-	TGTGCCAGCAGTTCAGGGGTTGGCTACACCTTC	CASSSGVGYTF
TRBV6-5	TRBJ2-2	-	few	TGTGCCAGCAGCAGCAGGGACACCGGGGAGCTGTTTTTT	CASSSRDTGELFF
TRBV6-5	TRBJ2-7	-	-	TGTGCCAGCAGTTACTCGGGTGACAGTCGATTCGACGAGCAGTACTTC	CASSYSGDSRFDEQYF
TRBV10-3	TRBJ2-7	TRBD1	-	TGTGCCATCAGCTACCTAATCGGGACAGACTACGAGCAGTACTTC	CAISYLIGTDYEQYF
TRBV7-9	TRBJ2-3	-	-	TGTTCCAGCAGCCTATCTCGGGGGTTTAGCACAGATACGCAGTATTTT	CSSSLSRGFSTDTQYF
TRBV6-5	TRBJ1-2	TRBD1	-	TGTGCCAGCAGTTTAGGACAGGGGCAAACTAACTATGGCTACACCTTC	CASSLGQGQTNYGYTF
TRBV7-9	TRBJ1-6	TRBD1	-	TGTGCCAGCAGAACCGGTGGACAGGGGGGCCCCTATAATTCACCCCTCCACTTT	CASRTGGQGGPYNSPLHF
TRBV29-1	TRBJ2-1	-	-	TGCAGCGTTGAAGATCGGGGTAAAACTAGCCCTAGCTCCTACAATGAGCAGTTCTTC	CSVEDRGKTSPSSYNEQFF
TRBV15	TRBJ1-1	-	once	TGTGCCACCAGCACCCGAGTAGGGAGGTCTCCTGAAGCTTTCTTT	CATSTRVGRSPEAFF
TRBV7-2	TRBJ2-3	TRBD2	-	TGTGCCAGCAGCGAGAGCGGGGGAAGCACAGATACGCAGTATTTT	CASSESGGSTDTQYF
TRBV28	TRBJ2-7	TRBD2	few	TGTGCCAGCACCATAGCGGGAGTAGGTAGCGAGCAGTACTTC	CASTIAGVGSEQYF